This T cell receptor (beta chain) was identified in a study of T-cell reconstitution after alpha-beta-depleted transplantation in children. Unique molecular identifiers were incorporated when the TCRbeta library was constructed. TCRdb fed the PCR reads into MiXCR, producing one record per CDR3 protein. The repertoire includes about 500,000 distinct CDR3 sequences, over 9.5% of them detected once, and 12% to 15% sits in the top ten. The CDR3 totals 13 residues. Trimming took 2 bases from V and 9 from J, leaving 14 bases between them. The germline V gene encodes CDR1 MDHEN and CDR2 SYDVKM. This TCR was recovered from a female patient aged 2 to 10 who had a stem cell transplant for aplastic anemia, so the T cells may come from the graft donor. The chain carries TRBV28 and TRBJ2-7; D not resolved. Sequencing used PBMCs, mostly from graft donor cells, obtained 180 days after TCRalphabeta/CD19-depleted stem cell transplant. The CDR3 sequence: CASSLAGLSGQYF. The CDR3 region has the DNA TGTGCCAGCAGTTTAGCTGGGCTGTCAGGGCAGTACTTC.